Only a few counts were recorded for the clone carrying this TCR beta chain. This specimen belongs to a study of blood T cell repertoires in COVID-19. Study context: Samples representing acute and convalescent COVID-19 were sourced from the United States, Italy and Spain. PBMCs, B-cell-depleted T cells, or T cells were the source of the cDNA or gDNA that made up the material.

Authors' data handling: From reference gene primer amplification, estimates of nucleated cell counts were derived. Profiling relied on immunoSEQ multiplex PCR, and the TCRdb table lists in-frame clones only, not all of them. V, J and clone size reflect that table, while D and trimming were determined from the DNA. The sample lists roughly 300,000 clones; about 83% were seen once. CDR3 length: 11 amino acids. Per the germline V gene, CDR1 is MDHEN and CDR2 is SYDVKM. V was cut by 6 bases and J by 7 bases, with 10 bases left in between. Input material: peripheral blood. This sequence originates from a woman aged 45 to 65 who had recovered from COVID-19. The V call is TRBV28, the J call TRBJ2-7; D is uncertain. In DNA, the CDR3 is TGTGCCAGCAGCCGCGTGACAGAGCAGTACTTC. Translated, it gives CASSRVTEQYF.